These 22 T cell receptor beta chains originate from one sample sequenced in a study of CD8+ T cells in alopecia areata. This sample's treatment: oral pan-JAK inhibitor, 5-10 mg twice daily. The sequencing template was cDNA reverse transcribed from extracted RNA. Clones were sequenced by immunoSEQ multiplex PCR, and TCRdb holds only the in-frame ones, with some missing. Counted here are around 150,000 clones, roughly 60% occurring once; the ten biggest clones make up approximately 15%. This material consisted of CD4+ T cells sorted from blood, taken at week 24, from a patient treated with tofacitinib. Source of these receptors: a human donor with alopecia areata.

The chain uses TRBV10-3 and TRBJ2-7; 10 positions match TRBD1. Germline values: CDR1 ENHRY, CDR2 SYGVKD. CDR3 length: 15 residues. J lost 2 bases, V lost 3 bases, and 4 bases had no gene match. In DNA, the CDR3 is TGTGCCATCAGTGACCCCGGGACAGGGGCCTACGAGCAGTACTTC. This gives the protein CAISDPGTGAYEQYF.

The CDR3 bases are TGCGCCAGCAGCTTGGACAGGAGTAGAGATACGCAGTATTTT. This codes for CASSLDRSRDTQYF. The J gene is TRBJ2-3, the V gene TRBV5-1, with D possibly matching TRBD1 (5 bases). Germline V gene lookup returns CDR1 SGHRS and CDR2 YFSETQ. The CDR3 totals 14 residues. Trimming pared 0 bases from V and 5 bases from J, leaving 10 bases between.

The CDR3, as DNA: TGTGCCAGCAGCCAAAAGGCGGGTCCCTACAATGAGCAGTTCTTC. It specifies CASSQKAGPYNEQFF. The chain has TRBV14 and TRBJ2-1; D might be TRBD2 (5 bases). This CDR3 is built from 15 residues. V dropped 2 bases and J dropped 2 bases, with 10 bases sitting between them. Germline-derived CDR1 and CDR2 are SGHDN and FVKESK.

The chain joins TRBV6-5 to TRBJ2-5, with TRBD1 matching 7 bases. The CDR3 contains 15 residues. In germline, CDR1 is MNHEY, CDR2 SVGAGI. Trimming at V came to 5 bases and at J to 4 bases, leaving 10 bases not matched to a gene. The DNA of the CDR3 is TGTGCCAGCAGTCCACAGGGGATGGAGAGAGAGACCCAGTACTTC. Amino acids: CASSPQGMERETQYF.

In its sample, this clone was seen once. The chain links TRBV30 to TRBJ1-1; D possibly corresponds to TRBD1 (5 bases). The length of the CDR3 is 16 residues. Trimming removed 0 bases at V and 0 bases at J, with 14 bases between. Germline assignment: CDR1 GTSNPN and CDR2 SVGIG (reference sequence). Here the CDR3 reads CAWSVEAYRMNTEAFF. Here the CDR3 DNA reads TGTGCCTGGAGTGTGGAGGCGTACAGGATGAACACTGAAGCTTTCTTT.

Concerning this clone: One end of the junction does not line up with germline, which may come from a read error. This sample includes further DNA sequences coding for the same CDR3. The chain recombines TRBV29-1 with TRBJ1-1; D uncertain. This CDR3 comprises 12 residues. Germline CDR1 reads SQVTM; CDR2 reads ANQGSEA. CDR3 residues: CSVEGVDTEAFF. CDR3 sequence (DNA): TGCAGCGTTGAGGGAGTTGACACCGAAGCTTTCTTT.

The chain employs TRBV5-1 and TRBJ2-1; perhaps TRBD1 as D (5 bases). V was cut by 2 bases and J by 8 bases, with 8 bases left in between. CDR1 is SGHRS, CDR2 YFSETQ, per germline. The CDR3 length is 12 residues. The CDR3 coding sequence is TGCGCCAGCAGCTTCTTACAGGATGAGCAGTTCTTC. Its protein product is CASSFLQDEQFF.

The rearrangement links TRBV7-9 to TRBJ1-2; 7 bases match TRBD1. The CDR3 has 16 residues. V dropped 5 bases and J dropped 8; count of bases not matched to a gene: 17. Germline loops: CDR1 SEHNR, CDR2 FQNEAQ (reference sequence). CDR3 in DNA: TGTGCCAGCAGCAACTCCGGGACAGCCGTCCTTGGGGGCTACACCTTC. Its translation: CASSNSGTAVLGGYTF.

The sample holds a few counts of this clone. This chain links TRBV2 with TRBJ1-1; no clear D gene. The ends were cut back, 4 bases at V and 0 bases at J, with 9 bases in the middle. Germline assignment: CDR1 SNHLY and CDR2 FYNNEI. The CDR3 contains 14 residues. The CDR3 bases are TGTGCCAGCAGTGGCGGACGGTTGAACACTGAAGCTTTCTTT. Its protein is CASSGGRLNTEAFF.

This clone was recorded at least ten times. This rearrangement joins TRBV15 to TRBJ2-3; D gene ambiguous. This CDR3 is 14 amino acids long. Germline V CDR1 and CDR2: LNHNV, YYDKDF (reference sequence). V gave up 1 base and J gave up 4 bases, with 9 bases separating them. DNA of the CDR3: TGTGCCACCAGCAGAGGCGAAAGGGCAGATACGCAGTATTTT. This codes for CATSRGERADTQYF. The variable domain in full, with the rest retrieved from reference TRBV15 and TRBJ2-3, is DAMVIQNPRYQVTQFGKPVTLSCSQTLNHNVMYWYQQKSSQAPKLLFHYYDKDFNNEADTPDNFQSRRPNTSFCFLDIRSPGLGDTAMYLCATSRGERADTQYFGPGTRLTVL.

The CDR3 is CASSLDGTAVMNTEAFF. CDR3 nucleotides: TGTGCCAGCAGCCTAGACGGGACGGCAGTTATGAACACTGAAGCTTTCTTT. This chain uses TRBV7-8 with TRBJ1-1; tentative D call: TRBD1 (5 bases). Trimming pared 5 bases from V and 0 bases from J, leaving 19 bases between. The CDR3 has 17 amino acids. The V gene's germline CDR1 is SGHVS and CDR2 FQNEAQ.

V usage is TRBV20-1 and J usage is TRBJ1-1; D unresolved. The V gene lost 3 bases and the J gene lost 8 bases, with 10 bases spanning the gap. From germline, CDR1 is DFQATT and CDR2 SNEGSKA (reference sequence). This CDR3 spans 11 amino acids. CDR3 nucleotide sequence: TGCAGTGCTAGGAGGGTATACGAAGCTTTCTTT. It is translated as CSARRVYEAFF.

This clone was seen repeatedly, ten times or more. The chain links TRBV2 to TRBJ1-1; D is ambiguous. The CDR3 extends over 12 amino acids. Germline values: CDR1 SNHLY, CDR2 FYNNEI. Trimming removed 2 bases from V and 7 bases from J, with 8 bases in between. CDR3 nucleotides: TGTGCCAGCAGTGAAAGTGCAGGTGAAGCTTTCTTT. Protein product: CASSESAGEAFF.

The chain is built from TRBV2 and TRBJ1-6; 7 bases match TRBD1. Germline V gene sequence: CDR1 SNHLY, CDR2 FYNNEI. The ends lost 7 bases at V and 10 bases at J; junction bases unmatched: 10. The CDR3 spans 14 residues. DNA for the CDR3: TGTGCCAGCATGAGACAGGGCGAAGTCTCACCCCTCCACTTT. Translating it yields CASMRQGEVSPLHF.

This CDR3 reads CSAGGPIQYF. CDR3 sequence (DNA): TGCAGTGCCGGCGGACCAATTCAGTACTTC. This chain connects TRBV20-1 to TRBJ2-4; no clear D. The V end was cut by 6 bases, the J end by 10 bases, with 10 bases between. CDR3 length: 10 amino acids. The germline V gene has CDR1 DFQATT and CDR2 SNEGSKA (reference sequence).

This clone has only a few counts. The V call is TRBV29-1, the J call TRBJ1-1, with 7 positions matching TRBD1. Losses at the gene ends were 8 bases for V and 2 bases for J; bases not matched to a gene: 5. The CDR3 covers 12 residues. CDR1 is SQVTM and CDR2 is ANQGSEA in the germline V gene. This CDR3 is CSLRTGNTEAFF. Here the CDR3 DNA reads TGCAGCCTCAGGACAGGCAACACTGAAGCTTTCTTT.

With respect to this clone: The sample has other DNA sequences that encode this CDR3 too. This chain links TRBV30 with TRBJ2-1; D may be TRBD1 or TRBD2 (6 bases each). The germline V gene encodes CDR1 GTSNPN and CDR2 SVGIG (reference sequence). V gave up 1 base and J gave up 8 bases, with 12 bases separating them. The CDR3 loop spans 13 amino acids. DNA of the CDR3: TGTGCCTGGAGTGGTCAGGGGAGGCATGAGCAGTTCTTC. Its protein is CAWSGQGRHEQFF. The whole variable domain, filled in from reference TRBV30 and TRBJ2-1, reads SQTIHQWPATLVQPVGSPLSLECTVEGTSNPNLYWYRQAAGRGLQLLFYSVGIGQISSEVPQNLSASRPQDRQFILSSKKLLLSDSGFYLCAWSGQGRHEQFFGPGTRLTVL.

Only a few counts were recorded for this clone. This sequence joins TRBV19 and TRBJ1-5; the match to TRBD1 covers 12 bases. CDR1 is LNHDA and CDR2 is SQIVND in the germline V gene (reference sequence). CDR3 length equals 16 residues. The V and J ends lost 5 bases and 0 bases, in that order; junction bases with no gene match: 2. This chain's CDR3 is CASSGTGGGSNQPQHF. The CDR3 DNA follows: TGTGCCAGTAGTGGGACAGGGGGCGGTAGCAATCAGCCCCAGCATTTT.

This chain links TRBV27 with TRBJ2-1; tentatively, D is TRBD2 (6 bases). Per germline, CDR1 MNHEY and CDR2 SMNVEV (reference sequence). This CDR3 has 14 residues. V was trimmed by 8 bases and J by 5 bases, leaving 16 bases between them. CDR3 sequence reads: CASRSAPGDNEQFF. In DNA, the CDR3 is TGTGCCAGCCGGTCGGCGCCGGGGGACAATGAGCAGTTCTTC.

In its sample, this clone was seen a few times. The CDR3 region is CSVGLGLAQETQYF. CDR3 sequence (DNA): TGCAGCGTAGGACTAGGTCTGGCCCAAGAGACCCAGTACTTC. The V and J genes are TRBV29-1 and TRBJ2-5; 7 nucleotides agree with TRBD2. Germline assignment: CDR1 SQVTM and CDR2 ANQGSEA. Trimming cost V 6 bases and J 1 base; bases outside gene matches: 8. The CDR3 sequence is 14 residues long.

In its sample, this clone was seen a few times. The gene calls are TRBV7-8 and TRBJ1-2; 10 bases map to TRBD1. V lost 4 bases, J lost 4 bases, and 3 bases stayed unmatched. From germline, CDR1 is SGHVS and CDR2 FQNEAQ. There are 14 residues in the CDR3. CDR3 region: CASSYGQGGYGYTF. DNA of the CDR3: TGTGCCAGCAGCTACGGACAGGGGGGCTATGGCTACACCTTC.

The chain uses TRBV30 and TRBJ1-4; possibly TRBD1 for D (5 bases). Per germline, CDR1 GTSNPN and CDR2 SVGIG (reference sequence). V was pared by 4 bases and J by 5 bases, with 14 bases between. CDR3 length: 14 amino acids. CDR3 nucleotides: TGTGCCTGGACCCCTGGGACTGGAAATGAAAAACTGTTTTTT. It is translated as CAWTPGTGNEKLFF.